This entry features one T cell receptor beta chain sequence. What it binds is unknown. The time point here: blood 4 weeks post-SBRT, at nephrectomy. As to treatment: 15 Gy SBRT to primary tumor, nephrectomy 4 weeks later. Nephrectomy followed 15 Gy stereotactic body radiation by 4 weeks. Serial blood draws occurred at baseline and 2 and 4 weeks post-SBRT. The patient's renal cell carcinoma had clear cell pathology. The data belong to a study of radiation and T cells in renal cell carcinoma. The CDR3 sequence is 15 residues long. Trimming removed 0 bases at V and 8 bases at J, with 16 bases between. The germline V gene encodes CDR1 ENHRY and CDR2 SYGVKD. Profiling relied on immunoSEQ multiplex PCR, and the TCRdb table lists in-frame clones only, not all of them. The top ten hold 15% to 20% of the sample, which has approximately 150,000 clones, less than 90% seen once. The study's findings and limits: Top tumor clonotypes rose in blood 2 weeks post-radiation, then contracted.

This clonotype was sampled from a woman aged 50 to 65 with renal cell carcinoma. The rearrangement links TRBV10-3 to TRBJ1-2; a weak D match, TRBD1 (5 bases). The source material was blood, sampled from a patient whose treatment included radiotherapy and nephrectomy. The CDR3 loop is CAISESDQPGLGYTF. For the CDR3, the DNA is TGTGCCATCAGTGAGTCAGATCAACCGGGACTCGGCTACACCTTC.